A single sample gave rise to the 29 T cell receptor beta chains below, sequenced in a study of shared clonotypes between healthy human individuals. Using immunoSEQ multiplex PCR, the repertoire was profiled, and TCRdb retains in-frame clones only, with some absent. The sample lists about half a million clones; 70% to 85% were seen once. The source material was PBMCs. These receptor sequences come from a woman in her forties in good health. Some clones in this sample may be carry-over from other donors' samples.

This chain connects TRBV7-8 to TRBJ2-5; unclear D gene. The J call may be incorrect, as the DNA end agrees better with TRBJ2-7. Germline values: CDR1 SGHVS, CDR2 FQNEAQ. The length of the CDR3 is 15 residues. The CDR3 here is CASSLGGLSSYEQYF. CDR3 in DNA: TGTGCCAGCAGCTTAGGTGGCCTCAGCTCCTACGAGCAGTACTTC.

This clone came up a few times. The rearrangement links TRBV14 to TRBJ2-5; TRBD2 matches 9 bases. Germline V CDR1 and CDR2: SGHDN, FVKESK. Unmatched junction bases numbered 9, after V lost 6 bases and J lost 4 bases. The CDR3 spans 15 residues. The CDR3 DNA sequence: TGTGCCAGCAGTCGAGTAGCGGGAGAGAGAGAGACCCAGTACTTC. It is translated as CASSRVAGERETQYF.

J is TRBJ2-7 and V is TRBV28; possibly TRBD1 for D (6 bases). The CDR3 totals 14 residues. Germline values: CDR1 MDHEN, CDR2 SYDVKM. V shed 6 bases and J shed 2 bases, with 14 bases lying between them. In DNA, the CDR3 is TGTGCCAGCAGCCCTACAGGGCAGACCTACGAGCAGTACTTC. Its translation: CASSPTGQTYEQYF.

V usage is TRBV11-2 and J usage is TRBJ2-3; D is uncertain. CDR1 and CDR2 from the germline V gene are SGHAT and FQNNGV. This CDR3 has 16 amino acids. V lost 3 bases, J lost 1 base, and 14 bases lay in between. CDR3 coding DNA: TGTGCCAGCAGCTTCAACCCCCGAGTCGGCACAGATACGCAGTATTTT. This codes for CASSFNPRVGTDTQYF.

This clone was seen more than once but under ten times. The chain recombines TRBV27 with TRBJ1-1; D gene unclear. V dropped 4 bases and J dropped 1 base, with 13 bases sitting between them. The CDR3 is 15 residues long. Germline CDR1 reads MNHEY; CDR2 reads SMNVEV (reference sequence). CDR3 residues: CASSSPRTANTEAFF. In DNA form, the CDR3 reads TGTGCCAGCAGTTCCCCTCGGACGGCGAACACTGAAGCTTTCTTT.

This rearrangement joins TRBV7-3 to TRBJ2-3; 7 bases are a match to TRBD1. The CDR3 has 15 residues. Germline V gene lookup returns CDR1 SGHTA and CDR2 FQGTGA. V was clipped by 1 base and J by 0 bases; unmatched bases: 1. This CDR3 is CASSLMGQSTDTQYF. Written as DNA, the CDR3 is TGTGCCAGCAGCTTAATGGGACAGAGCACAGATACGCAGTATTTT.

The CDR3 protein is CASSLGSSGSSYEQYF. In nucleotides, the CDR3 is TGTGCCAGCAGCTTAGGGAGTAGCGGGAGCTCCTACGAGCAGTACTTC. The genes are TRBV7-9 and TRBJ2-7, with 9 bases lining up with TRBD2. The CDR3 totals 16 residues. Germline values: CDR1 SEHNR, CDR2 FQNEAQ (reference sequence). The V and J ends lost 1 base and 0 bases, in that order; junction bases with no gene match: 4.

The DNA of the CDR3 is TGTGCCAGCAGCTCCCAGAGCGGGGGGCTGGGGAATGAGCAGTTCTTC. The encoded protein is CASSSQSGGLGNEQFF. The genes are TRBV11-3 and TRBJ2-1; 9 bases are shared with TRBD2. Losses at the gene ends were 4 bases for V and 7 bases for J; bases not matched to a gene: 11. The CDR3 length is 16 residues. The germline V gene has CDR1 SGHNT and CDR2 YENEEA. Full variable domain (remainder filled in from reference TRBV11-3 and TRBJ2-1): EAGVVQSPRYKIIEKKQPVAFWCNPISGHNTLYWYLQNLGQGPELLIRYENEEAVDDSQLPKDRFSAERLKGVDSTLKIQPAELGDSAVYLCASSSQSGGLGNEQFFGPGTRLTVL.

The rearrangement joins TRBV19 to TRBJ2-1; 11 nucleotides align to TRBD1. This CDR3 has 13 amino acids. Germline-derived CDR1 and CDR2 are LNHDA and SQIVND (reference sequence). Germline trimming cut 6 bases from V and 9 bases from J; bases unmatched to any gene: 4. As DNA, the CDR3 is TGTGCCAGTAGGAGGACAGGGGGCATTGAGCAGTTCTTC. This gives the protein CASRRTGGIEQFF.

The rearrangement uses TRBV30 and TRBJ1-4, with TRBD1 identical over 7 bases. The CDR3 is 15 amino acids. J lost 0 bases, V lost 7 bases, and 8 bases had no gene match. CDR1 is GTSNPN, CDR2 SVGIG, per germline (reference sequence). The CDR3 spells CAYATGEATNEKLFF. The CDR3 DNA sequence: TGTGCCTACGCTACAGGGGAAGCAACTAATGAAAAACTGTTTTTT.

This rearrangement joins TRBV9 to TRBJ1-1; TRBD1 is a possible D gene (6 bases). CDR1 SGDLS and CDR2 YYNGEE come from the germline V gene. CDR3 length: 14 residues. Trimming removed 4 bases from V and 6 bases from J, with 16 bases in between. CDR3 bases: TGTGCCAGCAGCCCAACGGGGGCGGGGCCTGAAGCTTTCTTT. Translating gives CASSPTGAGPEAFF.

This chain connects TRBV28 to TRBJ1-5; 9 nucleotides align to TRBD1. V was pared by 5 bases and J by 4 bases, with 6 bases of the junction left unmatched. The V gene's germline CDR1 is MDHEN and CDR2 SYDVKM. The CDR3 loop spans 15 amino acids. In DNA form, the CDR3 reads TGTGCCAGCAGTCCGGGACAGGGCCTTAATCAGCCCCAGCATTTT. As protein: CASSPGQGLNQPQHF.

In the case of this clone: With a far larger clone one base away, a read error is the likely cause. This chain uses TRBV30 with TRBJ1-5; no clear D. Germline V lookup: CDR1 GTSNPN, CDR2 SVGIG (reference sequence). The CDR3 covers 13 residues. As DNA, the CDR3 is TGTGCCTGGAGTGTACAGAGCAATCAGCACCAGCATTTT. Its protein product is CAWSVQSNQHQHF. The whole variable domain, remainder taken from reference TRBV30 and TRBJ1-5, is SQTIHQWPATLVQPVGSPLSLECTVEGTSNPNLYWYRQAAGRGLQLLFYSVGIGQISSEVPQNLSASRPQDRQFILSSKKLLLSDSGFYLCAWSVQSNQHQHFGDGTRLSIL.

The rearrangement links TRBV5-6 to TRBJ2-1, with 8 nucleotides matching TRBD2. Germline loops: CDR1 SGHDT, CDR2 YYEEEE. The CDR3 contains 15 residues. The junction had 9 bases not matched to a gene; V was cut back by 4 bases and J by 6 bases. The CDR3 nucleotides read TGTGCCAGCAGCCGCACCGGGGCGGGAGGCAATGAGCAGTTCTTC. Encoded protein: CASSRTGAGGNEQFF.

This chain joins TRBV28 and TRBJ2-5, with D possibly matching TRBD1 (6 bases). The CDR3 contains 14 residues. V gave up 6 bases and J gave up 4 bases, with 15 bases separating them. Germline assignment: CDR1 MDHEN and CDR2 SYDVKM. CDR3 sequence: CASSPYRVGETQYF. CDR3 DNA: TGTGCCAGCAGCCCGTACAGGGTGGGAGAGACCCAGTACTTC.

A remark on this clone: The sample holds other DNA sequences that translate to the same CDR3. The DNA of the CDR3 is TGCGCCAGCAGCTCCGGGACTAGCGGTTACAATGAGCAGTTCTTC. Encoded protein: CASSSGTSGYNEQFF. The chain joins TRBV5-1 to TRBJ2-1, with 11 nucleotides matching TRBD2. CDR3 length: 15 amino acids. From germline, CDR1 is SGHRS and CDR2 YFSETQ. V was clipped by 3 bases and J by 4 bases; unmatched bases: 3.

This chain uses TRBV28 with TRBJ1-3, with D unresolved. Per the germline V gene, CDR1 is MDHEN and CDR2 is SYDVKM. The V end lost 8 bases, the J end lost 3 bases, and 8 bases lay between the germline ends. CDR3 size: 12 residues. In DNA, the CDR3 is TGTGCCAGCGGGATTAATGGAAACACCATATATTTT. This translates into CASGINGNTIYF.

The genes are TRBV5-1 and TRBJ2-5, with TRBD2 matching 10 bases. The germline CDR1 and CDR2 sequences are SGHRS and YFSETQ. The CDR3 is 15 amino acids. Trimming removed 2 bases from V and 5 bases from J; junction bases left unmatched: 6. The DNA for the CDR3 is TGCGCCAGCAGCTTACCAACAGCGGGAGGGGAGACCCAGTACTTC. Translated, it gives CASSLPTAGGETQYF.

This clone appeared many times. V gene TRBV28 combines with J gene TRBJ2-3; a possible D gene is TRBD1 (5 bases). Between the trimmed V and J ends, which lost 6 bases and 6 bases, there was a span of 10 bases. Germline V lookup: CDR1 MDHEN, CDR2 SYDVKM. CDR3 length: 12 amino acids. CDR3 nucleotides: TGTGCCAGCAGAGGGGTGGGGGATACGCAGTATTTT. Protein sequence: CASRGVGDTQYF.

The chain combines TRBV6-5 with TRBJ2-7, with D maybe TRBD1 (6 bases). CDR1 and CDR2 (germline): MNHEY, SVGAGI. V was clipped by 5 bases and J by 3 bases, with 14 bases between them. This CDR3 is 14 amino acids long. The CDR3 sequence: CASSQLGGGYEQYF. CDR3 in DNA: TGTGCCAGCAGTCAACTAGGGGGTGGCTACGAGCAGTACTTC.

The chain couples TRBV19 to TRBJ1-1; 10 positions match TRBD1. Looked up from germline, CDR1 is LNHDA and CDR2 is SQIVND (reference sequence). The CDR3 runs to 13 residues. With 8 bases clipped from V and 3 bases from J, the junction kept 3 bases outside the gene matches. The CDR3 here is CASGQGVDTEAFF. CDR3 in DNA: TGTGCCAGTGGACAGGGGGTAGACACTGAAGCTTTCTTT. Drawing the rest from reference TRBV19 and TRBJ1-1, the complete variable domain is DGGITQSPKYLFRKEGQNVTLSCEQNLNHDAMYWYRQDPGQGLRLIYYSQIVNDFQKGDIAEGYSVSREKKESFPLTVTSAQKNPTAFYLCASGQGVDTEAFFGQGTRLTVV.

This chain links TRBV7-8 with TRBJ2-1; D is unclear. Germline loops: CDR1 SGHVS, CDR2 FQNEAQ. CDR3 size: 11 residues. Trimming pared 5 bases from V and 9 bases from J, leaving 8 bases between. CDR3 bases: TGTGCCAGCAGCCGACGCGGTGAGCAGTTCTTC. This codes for CASSRRGEQFF.

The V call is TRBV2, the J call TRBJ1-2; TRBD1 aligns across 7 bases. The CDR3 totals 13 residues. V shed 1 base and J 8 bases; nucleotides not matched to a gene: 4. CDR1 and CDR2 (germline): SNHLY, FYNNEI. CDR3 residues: CASSEENRGGYTF. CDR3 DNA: TGTGCCAGCAGTGAAGAGAACAGGGGAGGCTACACCTTC.

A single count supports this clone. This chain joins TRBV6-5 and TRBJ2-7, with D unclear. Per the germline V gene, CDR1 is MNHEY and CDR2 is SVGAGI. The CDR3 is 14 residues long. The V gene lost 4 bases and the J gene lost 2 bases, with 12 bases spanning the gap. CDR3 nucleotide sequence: TGTGCCAGCAGTTGGAACGGGCGACCCTACGAGCAGTACTTC. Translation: CASSWNGRPYEQYF.

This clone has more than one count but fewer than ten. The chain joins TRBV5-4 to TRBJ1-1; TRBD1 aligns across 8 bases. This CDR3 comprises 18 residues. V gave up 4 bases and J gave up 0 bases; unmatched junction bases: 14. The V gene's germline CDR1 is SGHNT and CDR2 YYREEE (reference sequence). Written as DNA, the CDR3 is TGTGCCAGCAGCCAATTGGCAGGGGGCACCGGGTTGAACACTGAAGCTTTCTTT. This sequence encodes CASSQLAGGTGLNTEAFF.

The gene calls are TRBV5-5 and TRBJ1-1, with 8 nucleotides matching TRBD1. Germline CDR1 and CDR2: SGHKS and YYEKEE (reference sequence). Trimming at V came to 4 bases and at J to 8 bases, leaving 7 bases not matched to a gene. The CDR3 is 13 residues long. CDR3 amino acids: CASSNARTGEAFF. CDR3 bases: TGTGCCAGCAGCAACGCTCGGACAGGGGAAGCTTTCTTT.

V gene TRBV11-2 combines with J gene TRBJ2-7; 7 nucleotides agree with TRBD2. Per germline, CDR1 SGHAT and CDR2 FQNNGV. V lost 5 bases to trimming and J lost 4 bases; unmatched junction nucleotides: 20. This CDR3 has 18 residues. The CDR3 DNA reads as TGTGCCAGCAGCCCTTTGGGGAGGGGCAGAGGTCTACAATACGAGCAGTACTTC. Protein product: CASSPLGRGRGLQYEQYF.

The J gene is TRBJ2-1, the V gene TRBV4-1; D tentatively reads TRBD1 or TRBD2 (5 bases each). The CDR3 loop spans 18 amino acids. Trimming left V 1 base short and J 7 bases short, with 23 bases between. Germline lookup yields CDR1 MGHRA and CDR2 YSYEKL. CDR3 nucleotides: TGCGCCAGCAGCCAAGGTCCGCGAGGGGCCATGGGTGGGAATGAGCAGTTCTTC. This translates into CASSQGPRGAMGGNEQFF.

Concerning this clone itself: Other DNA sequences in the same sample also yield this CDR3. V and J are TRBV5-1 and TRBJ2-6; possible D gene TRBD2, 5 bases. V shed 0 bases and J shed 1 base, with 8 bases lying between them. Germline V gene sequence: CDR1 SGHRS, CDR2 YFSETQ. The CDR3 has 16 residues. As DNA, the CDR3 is TGCGCCAGCAGCTTGGAAAGCGGATCTGGGGCCAACGTCCTGACTTTC. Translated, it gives CASSLESGSGANVLTF.